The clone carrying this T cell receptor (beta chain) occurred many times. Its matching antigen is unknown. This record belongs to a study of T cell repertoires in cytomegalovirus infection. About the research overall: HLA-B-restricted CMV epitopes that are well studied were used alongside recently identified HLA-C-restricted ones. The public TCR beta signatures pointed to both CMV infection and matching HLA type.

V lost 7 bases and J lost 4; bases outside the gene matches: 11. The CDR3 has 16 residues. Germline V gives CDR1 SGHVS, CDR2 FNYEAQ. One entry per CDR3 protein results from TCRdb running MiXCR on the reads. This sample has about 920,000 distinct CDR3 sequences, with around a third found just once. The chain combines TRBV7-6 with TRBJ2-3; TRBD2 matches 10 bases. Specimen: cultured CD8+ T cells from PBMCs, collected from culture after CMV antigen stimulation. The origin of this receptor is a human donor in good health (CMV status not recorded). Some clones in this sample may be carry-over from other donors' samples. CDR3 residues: CASTQQRGGNPDTQYF. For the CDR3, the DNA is TGTGCCAGCACCCAACAGCGGGGGGGCAACCCAGATACGCAGTATTTT.